This TCR beta chain was retrieved from a study of T cells in Graves' hyperthyroidism and ophthalmopathy (dated by TCRdb to the late 2010s). A note on the overall study: Peripheral blood was collected at initial diagnosis, before any treatment. TCR V-J signatures able to tell the groups apart were searched for in a discovery cohort of 100 patients, of whom about 40 had Graves' ophthalmopathy and about 60 had stable Graves' hyperthyroidism. An independent validation cohort of around 19 hyperthyroidism patients and approximately 16 patients who later progressed to ophthalmopathy tested prospective prediction of ophthalmopathy. The 95 to 100 discovery patients were randomly split 7:3 into training and test sets. Thyroid tissue and blood T-cell repertoires from about six Graves' hyperthyroidism patients were also compared in the study. Following sampling, methimazole starting at 30 mg daily was given to hyperthyroidism patients, and high-dose intravenous methylprednisolone was given to ophthalmopathy patients. The paper reports TCR Vbeta CDR3 sequencing of fewer than 150 peripheral blood samples: under 45 ophthalmopathy, under 80 hyperthyroidism and around 17 progressor patients. The study at large found these results: No statistical method was used to set the sample size in advance, and investigators knew the group allocation. A 13 V-J signature model separated ophthalmopathy from stable hyperthyroidism, with 87.88% sensitivity and 81.08% specificity in cross-validation and 80%/75% in testing. During validation, the model predicted progression to ophthalmopathy a median of approximately 6.5 months ahead of onset, with just under 71% sensitivity and under 85% specificity. Most expanded thyroid clonotypes (frequency above 0.001) were also found in blood, which suggests that blood repertoires may mirror thyroid immune responses.

The TCR beta CDR3 regions were amplified from the RNA transcripts. The TCR CDR3 was subjected to a first round of RT-PCR using the HTBI primer set and the Qiagen OneStep RT-PCR kit. Libraries were constructed in a second round of multiplex PCR, after which size selection and purification were carried out. Sequencing of the libraries was done on an Illumina HiSeq2000 using paired-end 100 bp reads. Under the source paper's analysis protocol: Raw data were processed with SOAPnuke, discarding reads with adapters, uncalled bases, mean Phred below 15, or no exact constant-primer or identifier match. High-quality paired reads were merged using COPE v1.2.5, and each unique nucleotide sequence was defined as a clonotype. Clonotypes were aligned to IMGT TRBV, TRBD and TRBJ reference segments using MiTCR v1.1. Analysis was restricted to V-J combinations with a frequency above 0.0001, which covered roughly 99% of repertoires. The TCS score was defined as the ratio of F50 (clonal expansion) to E x V (chaos), calculated using BLOSUM62-based TCRdist between CDR3 peptides within each V-J. Welch's t-statistics and random forest reduced approximately 520 V-J features to roughly 13, which were used in a naive Bayes classifier (R e1071). TCRdb reworked the public reads: Q25 trimming with fastp, MiXCR clone assembly, productive beta chains retained. Rows merge per CDR3 protein into single entries with the most common DNA and genes. These V and J calls rely on TCRdb rather than the paper's analysis. The sample table shows over 500,000 distinct CDR3 sequences, and about 15% are seen once. Clones ranked in the top ten supply 25% to 35% of the sample.

In the germline V gene, CDR1 corresponds to SGHTS and CDR2 to YDEGEE. Germline trimming: 0 bases from V, 4 bases from J; junction bases outside gene matches: 10. CDR3 length: 19 amino acids, cysteine to phenylalanine. CDR3 DNA is the only sequence kept; it has 57 bases, read in frame from the first base. Ophthalmopathy patients had moderately to severely active disease, with a Clinical Activity Score of 3 or more, a NOSPECS grade of 4 or more, and a disease duration of less than 3 months. Patients with uncontrolled infections, other autoimmune diseases, pregnancy or lactation were excluded. Clinical symptoms, serum thyroxine and TRAb, thyroid ultrasound, and orbital computed tomography formed the basis for the diagnoses. PBMCs were isolated from approximately 10 ml of fresh peripheral blood by Ficoll-Paque density gradient centrifugation. Total RNA was extracted with Trizol reagent, and quality was checked on an Agilent 2100 Bioanalyzer.

This clonotype has at least ten counts. What this receptor recognizes is not known. No base-level quality is on record; no much larger clone is a single base apart. The chain joins TRBV5-8 to TRBJ2-1, and 13 junctional nucleotides match TRBD2. The source is a woman aged 30 to 39 with Graves' ophthalmopathy. The sequenced sample consisted of blood. The CDR3 in this case is CASSLVGLAGVSGYNEQFF. The nucleotide sequence reads as follows: TGTGCCAGCAGCTTGGTTGGACTAGCGGGAGTCTCCGGGTACAATGAGCAGTTCTTC.